Following are 31 T cell receptor beta chains from one sample sequenced in a study of T-cell reconstitution after alpha-beta-depleted transplantation in children. Unique molecular identifiers were incorporated during preparation of the TCRbeta library. TCRdb passed the PCR reads through MiXCR, listing each CDR3 protein once. The sample has 250,000 or so distinct CDR3 sequences; more than 20% are singletons. The source material was PBMCs, mostly from graft donor cells, sampled 360 days after TCRalphabeta/CD19-depleted stem cell transplant. The source is a female patient aged 2-10 years who had a stem cell transplant for congenital amegakaryocytic thrombocytopenia, so the T cells may come from the graft donor.

This clonotype was seen many times. The rearrangement uses TRBV15 and TRBJ1-1; 11 bases fit TRBD1. J gave up 1 base and V 0 bases, and 10 bases lay outside the gene matches. CDR1 is LNHNV, CDR2 YYDKDF, per germline (reference sequence). The CDR3 has 19 amino acids. The CDR3 DNA is TGTGCCACCAGCAGAGATTCGTGGACAGGGGGCTGGTGGAACACTGAAGCTTTCTTT. Translation: CATSRDSWTGGWWNTEAFF. Based on the CDR3 plus reference TRBV15 and TRBJ1-1, the full variable domain is DAMVIQNPRYQVTQFGKPVTLSCSQTLNHNVMYWYQQKSSQAPKLLFHYYDKDFNNEADTPDNFQSRRPNTSFCFLDIRSPGLGDTAMYLCATSRDSWTGGWWNTEAFFGQGTRLTVV.

This clonotype has a count of ten or more. The rearrangement joins TRBV20-1 to TRBJ2-7; possible D gene TRBD1, 5 bases. This CDR3 is built from 11 residues. V lost 1 base, J lost 6 bases, and 7 bases lay in between. Per germline, CDR1 DFQATT and CDR2 SNEGSKA (reference sequence). CDR3 bases: TGCAGTGCTAGAGCAGGGTTCGAGCAGTACTTC. Protein product: CSARAGFEQYF.

J is TRBJ2-7 and V is TRBV2; D remains unclear. Between the trimmed V and J ends, which lost 4 bases and 2 bases, there was a span of 15 bases. Germline V lookup: CDR1 SNHLY, CDR2 FYNNEI. The CDR3 covers 15 residues. In DNA form, the CDR3 reads TGTGCCAGCAGTGCCGTCGTGAAGGGCCCCTACGAGCAGTACTTC. This translates into CASSAVVKGPYEQYF.

This clonotype was seen only a few times. CDR3 region: CASSLPLVYEQYF. CDR3 nucleotide sequence: TGTGCCAGCAGCTTGCCCCTGGTCTACGAGCAGTACTTC. The gene calls are TRBV5-6 and TRBJ2-7; D is ambiguous. The CDR3 is 13 amino acids. Germline loops: CDR1 SGHDT, CDR2 YYEEEE. V lost 1 base to trimming and J lost 3 bases, with 8 bases between them.

This clonotype was found a few times. The chain employs TRBV20-1 and TRBJ2-1; D unresolved. V was clipped by 0 bases and J by 6 bases, with 9 bases between them. The CDR3 has 13 amino acids. Looked up from germline, CDR1 is DFQATT and CDR2 is SNEGSKA (reference sequence). CDR3 bases: TGCAGTGCTAGAGACCCGTTAGCCAATGAGCAGTTCTTC. Its protein product is CSARDPLANEQFF.

This chain links TRBV20-1 with TRBJ2-1; D possibly corresponds to TRBD1 (5 bases). The V gene's germline CDR1 is DFQATT and CDR2 SNEGSKA (reference sequence). V lost 3 bases and J lost 6, with 12 bases in between. The CDR3 has 13 amino acids. The CDR3 DNA reads as TGCAGTGCTAGGGGCAGGGTGGGCAATGAGCAGTTCTTC. This translates into CSARGRVGNEQFF.

In nucleotides, the CDR3 is TGTGCCAGCAGGAAGGCTGGCCAGGGGAGACGGCGTGAAAAACTGTTTTTT. Its translation: CASRKAGQGRRREKLFF. This chain links TRBV12-3 or TRBV12-4 with TRBJ1-4, with D maybe TRBD1 (6 bases). Trimming removed 6 bases from V and 7 bases from J, with 24 bases in between. This CDR3 contains 17 residues.

This clonotype has a handful of counts. The chain joins TRBV10-3 to TRBJ2-6, with D unclear. This CDR3 has 16 amino acids. V was clipped by 3 bases and J by 0 bases, with 9 bases between them. Germline V gene data show CDR1 as ENHRY and CDR2 as SYGVKD. CDR3 sequence: CAISDIESSGANVLTF. As DNA, the CDR3 is TGTGCCATCAGTGACATTGAGAGCTCTGGGGCCAACGTCCTGACTTTC.

The gene calls are TRBV27 and TRBJ1-6; the D is unclear. This CDR3 region has 15 residues. Germline V gene lookup returns CDR1 MNHEY and CDR2 SMNVEV (reference sequence). V lost 4 bases and J 9 bases, leaving 16 bases between the germline ends. The CDR3 spells CASSWVGSLSSPLHF. DNA for the CDR3: TGTGCCAGCAGTTGGGTCGGCAGTCTTTCTTCACCCCTCCACTTT.

In regard to this clonotype: An end of the junction differs from the germline gene, which may be a read error. The chain joins TRBV2 to TRBJ2-3; 8 nucleotides match TRBD1. CDR3 length: 14 residues. Germline V gene sequence: CDR1 SNHLY, CDR2 FYNNEI. CDR3 amino acids: CASRLQGGTDTQYF. The CDR3, as DNA: TGTGCCAGCAGGTTACAGGGGGGCACGGATACGCAGTATTTT.

CDR3 DNA sequence: TGTGCCAGCAGTGTATCCCCGGGACAGGGGAGCGATGAGCAGTTCTTC. Amino acids: CASSVSPGQGSDEQFF. The chain employs TRBV6-2 or TRBV6-3 and TRBJ2-1, with TRBD1 matching over 10 bases. Per the germline V gene, CDR1 is MNHEY and CDR2 is SVGEGT. The CDR3 covers 16 residues. The J segment lost 8 bases and the V segment lost 5 bases, leaving 12 bases of the junction unmatched.

The genes are TRBV15 and TRBJ2-1; D ambiguous. The V gene's germline CDR1 is LNHNV and CDR2 YYDKDF (reference sequence). CDR3 length: 16 residues. V was cut by 0 bases and J by 8 bases, with 17 bases left in between. The CDR3 region is CATSRERYGVDYEQFF. CDR3 bases: TGTGCCACCAGCAGAGAACGGTATGGGGTTGATTATGAGCAGTTCTTC.

In its sample, this clonotype was seen many times. V is TRBV12-3 or TRBV12-4 and J is TRBJ2-1; D gene unclear. V lost 5 bases to trimming and J lost 7 bases, with 9 bases between them. The CDR3 length is 12 residues. The CDR3 DNA sequence: TGTGCCAGCAGTGAAGGAATGAATGAGCAGTTCTTC. Protein sequence: CASSEGMNEQFF.

This clonotype showed up just a few times. The chain joins TRBV4-3 to TRBJ2-7; TRBD2 matches 7 bases. V was pared by 0 bases and J by 3 bases, with 8 bases of the junction left unmatched. Germline assignment: CDR1 LGHNA and CDR2 YSLEER. The CDR3 extends over 16 amino acids. For the CDR3, the DNA is TGCGCCAGCAGCCAAGATATGGCGGGAGCGAACTACGAGCAGTACTTC. Protein: CASSQDMAGANYEQYF.

This clonotype was seen many times. V is TRBV28 and J is TRBJ2-7, with D possibly TRBD1 on 5 matching bases. With 9 bases removed from V and 2 bases from J, the gap between germline ends came to 17 bases. There are 14 residues in the CDR3. Germline V lookup: CDR1 MDHEN, CDR2 SYDVKM. Here the CDR3 reads CASPLSGNPYEQYF. DNA for the CDR3: TGTGCCAGTCCCTTATCAGGGAACCCCTACGAGCAGTACTTC.

The V call is TRBV10-3, the J call TRBJ2-1; 7 bases fit TRBD1. The CDR3 spans 12 residues. From germline, CDR1 is ENHRY and CDR2 SYGVKD. V lost 4 bases, J lost 10 bases, and 4 bases stayed unmatched. The CDR3 sequence: CAISGQGVEQFF. The CDR3 DNA reads TGTGCCATCAGTGGACAGGGTGTGGAGCAGTTCTTC.

This chain connects TRBV5-1 to TRBJ2-7; TRBD1 might be the D (6 bases). The CDR3 is 14 amino acids. With 2 bases removed from V and 0 bases from J, the gap between germline ends came to 9 bases. The germline gives CDR1 SGHRS, CDR2 YFSETQ. CDR3 sequence reads: CASSLQGSSYEQYF. The CDR3 region has the DNA TGCGCCAGCAGCTTACAGGGTAGCTCCTACGAGCAGTACTTC.

The V gene is TRBV20-1, the J gene TRBJ1-4; D is unresolved. V gave up 3 bases and J gave up 5 bases, with 1 base separating them. The CDR3 sequence is 10 residues long. CDR1 is DFQATT and CDR2 is SNEGSKA in the germline V gene (reference sequence). The CDR3 is CSARNEKLFF. DNA for the CDR3: TGCAGTGCTAGGAATGAAAAACTGTTTTTT.

This clonotype has more than one count but fewer than ten. The chain is built from TRBV5-6 and TRBJ2-5; no clear D. Trimming pared 1 base from V and 2 bases from J, leaving 3 bases between. The length of the CDR3 is 12 residues. CDR1 is SGHDT and CDR2 is YYEEEE in the germline V gene. The CDR3, as DNA: TGTGCCAGCAGCTTGTTTCAAGAGACCCAGTACTTC. Protein sequence: CASSLFQETQYF.

The CDR3 loop reads CASSQWGSTEAFF. In DNA form, the CDR3 reads TGTGCCAGCAGCCAATGGGGAAGCACTGAAGCTTTCTTT. The chain joins TRBV14 to TRBJ1-1; D unresolved. CDR1 SGHDN and CDR2 FVKESK come from the germline V gene. CDR3 length equals 13 residues. V was pared by 2 bases and J by 4 bases, with 8 bases between. The variable domain in full, completed from reference TRBV14 and TRBJ1-1, reads EAGVTQFPSHSVIEKGQTVTLRCDPISGHDNLYWYRRVMGKEIKFLLHFVKESKQDESGMPNNRFLAERTGGTYSTLKVQPAELEDSGVYFCASSQWGSTEAFFGQGTRLTVV.

The genes are TRBV29-1 and TRBJ1-1, with a weak D call TRBD1 (6 bases). V lost 7 bases and J lost 1, with 13 bases in between. This CDR3 region has 13 residues. The germline V gene encodes CDR1 SQVTM and CDR2 ANQGSEA. The chain's CDR3 is CSALRGGNTEAFF. The CDR3 nucleotides read TGCAGCGCGCTCAGGGGAGGGAACACTGAAGCTTTCTTT.

This clonotype was seen a handful of times. V is TRBV27 and J is TRBJ2-1; either TRBD1 or TRBD2 may supply D (5 bases each). The CDR3 runs to 18 residues. Between the trimmed V and J ends, which lost 0 bases and 7 bases, there was a span of 22 bases. Germline CDR1 MNHEY, CDR2 SMNVEV (reference sequence). In nucleotides, the CDR3 is TGTGCCAGCAGTTTATCGGGGGAGTTTGAAATGCCGTGGAATGAGCAGTTCTTC. It yields the protein CASSLSGEFEMPWNEQFF.

For this clonotype: This may stem from a read error, because a much larger clone lies one nucleotide away. This chain joins TRBV7-6 and TRBJ2-1; D is ambiguous. V gave up 0 bases and J gave up 7 bases, with 10 bases separating them. CDR1 is SGHVS, CDR2 FNYEAQ, per germline. This CDR3 region has 14 residues. CDR3 sequence reads: CASSLATWGNEQFF. The CDR3 DNA is TGTGCCAGCAGCTTAGCGACCTGGGGTAATGAGCAGTTCTTC. Drawing the rest from reference TRBV7-6 and TRBJ2-1, the complete variable domain is GAGVSQSPRYKVTKRGQDVALRCDPISGHVSLYWYRQALGQGPEFLTYFNYEAQQDKSGLPNDRFSAERPEGSISTLTIQRTEQRDSAMYRCASSLATWGNEQFFGPGTRLTVL.

The gene calls are TRBV29-1 and TRBJ2-2; TRBD1 agrees at 9 bases. Germline-derived CDR1 and CDR2 are SQVTM and ANQGSEA. V shed 7 bases, J shed 5 bases, and the junction held 5 bases outside the gene matches. This CDR3 is built from 13 residues. This CDR3 reads CSGGTGSTGELFF. DNA for the CDR3: TGCAGCGGCGGGACAGGGAGTACCGGGGAGCTGTTTTTT.

This clonotype was seen a handful of times. This rearrangement joins TRBV6-2 or TRBV6-3 to TRBJ2-5; the D is unclear. V was trimmed by 7 bases and J by 1 base, leaving 10 bases between them. Germline-derived CDR1 and CDR2 are MNHEY and SVGEGT. The CDR3 extends over 13 amino acids. CDR3 in amino acids: CASTRPLQETQYF. CDR3 nucleotides: TGTGCCAGCACCCGCCCCCTCCAAGAGACCCAGTACTTC.

Only a few counts were recorded for this clonotype. The rearrangement joins TRBV12-3 or TRBV12-4 to TRBJ2-7; tentatively, D is TRBD2 (5 bases). The V end was cut by 3 bases, the J end by 4 bases, with 10 bases between. This CDR3 contains 13 residues. CDR3 protein: CASSLRRAYEQYF. Written as DNA, the CDR3 is TGTGCCAGCAGTTTGCGGCGGGCGTACGAGCAGTACTTC.

The rearrangement joins TRBV5-1 to TRBJ2-5; possible D gene TRBD1, 5 bases. This CDR3 is 15 amino acids long. Germline V CDR1 and CDR2: SGHRS, YFSETQ. V was pared by 3 bases and J by 7 bases, with 19 bases between. In nucleotides, the CDR3 is TGCGCCAGCAGCTGGAAGGACACCCAGGTTCGGACCCAGTACTTC. It yields the protein CASSWKDTQVRTQYF.

In DNA, the CDR3 is TGTGCCAGCAGTTTGGTACTAAACAATGAGCAGTTCTTC. Protein sequence: CASSLVLNNEQFF. This sequence joins TRBV28 and TRBJ2-1; D gene ambiguous. Germline loops: CDR1 MDHEN, CDR2 SYDVKM. The CDR3 totals 13 residues. V lost 3 bases and J lost 5, with 8 bases in between. Using reference TRBV28 and TRBJ2-1 for the parts outside the CDR3, the full variable domain is DVKVTQSSRYLVKRTGEKVFLECVQDMDHENMFWYRQDPGLGLRLIYFSYDVKMKEKGDIPEGYSVSREKKERFSLILESASTNQTSMYLCASSLVLNNEQFFGPGTRLTVL.

This clonotype was found many times. The gene calls are TRBV4-1 and TRBJ1-3; D gene unclear. From germline, CDR1 is MGHRA and CDR2 YSYEKL. This CDR3 comprises 14 residues. Trimming took 0 bases from V and 1 from J, leaving 4 bases between them. CDR3 residues: CASSQEGSGNTIYF. The CDR3 DNA reads as TGCGCCAGCAGCCAAGAGGGTTCTGGAAACACCATATATTTT.

The chain links TRBV4-1 to TRBJ1-2; possibly TRBD1 for D (5 bases). V was trimmed by 1 base and J by 2 bases, leaving 8 bases between them. The germline V gene has CDR1 MGHRA and CDR2 YSYEKL. The CDR3 has 14 amino acids. The CDR3 sequence: CASSQVPGNYGYTF. CDR3 coding DNA: TGCGCCAGCAGCCAAGTTCCAGGGAACTATGGCTACACCTTC.

This chain links TRBV4-3 with TRBJ2-3; TRBD2 might be the D (6 bases). V dropped 0 bases and J dropped 5 bases, with 12 bases sitting between them. The CDR3 runs 15 residues. Germline CDR1 LGHNA, CDR2 YSLEER. The CDR3 loop is CASSQDLLARDTQYF. The CDR3 DNA sequence: TGCGCCAGCAGCCAAGATCTCCTAGCGAGAGATACGCAGTATTTT.